The next 24 T cell receptor beta chains were all read from a single sample in a study of shared clonotypes between healthy human individuals. TCRdb's table, derived via immunoSEQ multiplex PCR, lists solely in-frame clones and lacks some. The sample includes some 2,500,000 clones, approximately 94% of them seen just once. The sequenced material came from naive CD4+ T cells from PBMCs. Regarding subset: CD45RA+ positively selected. Receptors originate from a man between 18 and 35 years old in good health. Some clones in this sample may be carry-over from other donors' samples.

The chain employs TRBV19 and TRBJ1-1; the D gene is possibly TRBD1 (6 bases). The germline V gene has CDR1 LNHDA and CDR2 SQIVND (reference sequence). CDR3 size: 16 residues. The V gene lost 6 bases and the J gene lost 1 base, with 18 bases spanning the gap. The CDR3 nucleotides are TGTGCCAGTAGCTATATACCGGGACAACGGAACACTGAAGCTTTCTTT. It codes for CASSYIPGQRNTEAFF. Full variable domain (outside the CDR3, taken from reference TRBV19 and TRBJ1-1): DGGITQSPKYLFRKEGQNVTLSCEQNLNHDAMYWYRQDPGQGLRLIYYSQIVNDFQKGDIAEGYSVSREKKESFPLTVTSAQKNPTAFYLCASSYIPGQRNTEAFFGQGTRLTVV.

The V and J genes are TRBV7-9 and TRBJ1-4, with 10 bases lining up with TRBD1. Germline V gene lookup returns CDR1 SEHNR and CDR2 FQNEAQ (reference sequence). The CDR3 loop spans 15 amino acids. The V and J ends lost 6 bases and 5 bases, in that order; junction bases with no gene match: 6. As DNA, the CDR3 is TGTGCCAGCAGGCCTCCGGGACAGGGGAATGAAAAACTGTTTTTT. It yields the protein CASRPPGQGNEKLFF.

The rearrangement joins TRBV6-1 to TRBJ2-2; 7 bases agree with TRBD1. CDR1 is MNHNS and CDR2 is SASEGT in the germline V gene. The CDR3 loop spans 14 amino acids. V lost 7 bases, J lost 6 bases, and 8 bases stayed unmatched. The CDR3 bases are TGTGCCAGCATCGAGGGGGCTGAGCCCGGGGAGCTGTTTTTT. Translation gives CASIEGAEPGELFF.

Remarks on this clone: Other DNA sequences within the sample encode an identical CDR3. The chain recombines TRBV6-1 with TRBJ2-7; tentatively, D is TRBD1 or TRBD2 (5 bases each). V dropped 1 base and J dropped 0 bases, with 7 bases sitting between them. Germline V CDR1 and CDR2: MNHNS, SASEGT. The CDR3 spans 14 residues. The CDR3 DNA follows: TGTGCCAGCAGTGAAGGGGGGAGCTCCTACGAGCAGTACTTC. It is translated as CASSEGGSSYEQYF.

The chain carries TRBV7-2 and TRBJ1-2, with D uncertain. There are 12 residues in the CDR3. V was pared by 7 bases and J by 6 bases, with 12 bases between. Germline CDR1 SGHTA, CDR2 FQGNSA. The CDR3 DNA sequence: TGTGCCAGCACCCGGACCACAGATGGCTACACCTTC. It is translated as CASTRTTDGYTF.

The rearrangement uses TRBV5-1 and TRBJ1-1, with 7 bases fitting TRBD1. Germline assignment: CDR1 SGHRS and CDR2 YFSETQ. Unmatched junction bases numbered 7, after V lost 4 bases and J lost 1 base. CDR3 length: 15 amino acids. CDR3 sequence reads: CASSPGQLPNTEAFF. The DNA for the CDR3 is TGCGCCAGCAGCCCGGGACAGCTTCCGAACACTGAAGCTTTCTTT.

A remark on this clone: Other DNA sequences in this sample translate to the same CDR3. The chain has TRBV18 and TRBJ2-5; D gene ambiguous. Germline CDR1 and CDR2: KGHSH and LQKENI. V was pared by 3 bases and J by 2 bases, with 7 bases between. The CDR3 runs to 13 residues. CDR3 in DNA: TGTGCCAGCTCACCCGGGTCTCAAGAGACCCAGTACTTC. Amino acids: CASSPGSQETQYF.

This chain links TRBV7-2 with TRBJ2-1; 7 bases are a match to TRBD1. The germline CDR1 and CDR2 sequences are SGHTA and FQGNSA. CDR3 length: 12 residues. Trimming cost V 3 bases and J 16 bases; bases outside gene matches: 9. CDR3 amino acids: CASSFTYRGYFF. The DNA of the CDR3 is TGTGCCAGCAGCTTTACCTACAGGGGCTACTTCTTC.

As for this clone: This CDR3 is also generated by other DNA sequences in the sample. This chain links TRBV29-1 with TRBJ2-7; perhaps TRBD1 as D (5 bases). This CDR3 is 13 amino acids long. V dropped 4 bases and J dropped 2 bases, with 12 bases sitting between them. Germline V lookup: CDR1 SQVTM, CDR2 ANQGSEA. Here the CDR3 reads CSVGGRATYEQYF. DNA of the CDR3: TGCAGCGTTGGGGGCAGGGCGACCTACGAGCAGTACTTC.

Points on this clone: Other DNA variants within this sample encode the same CDR3. The chain combines TRBV2 with TRBJ2-2; 7 nucleotides agree with TRBD1. Trimming cost V 5 bases and J 1 base; bases outside gene matches: 1. Germline CDR1 is SNHLY and CDR2 is FYNNEI. This CDR3 has 14 amino acids. This CDR3 is CASSWDRNTGELFF. The CDR3 region has the DNA TGTGCCAGCAGTTGGGACAGGAACACCGGGGAGCTGTTTTTT.

This chain joins TRBV19 and TRBJ2-7, with 13 bases fitting TRBD2. The CDR3 has 14 amino acids. V dropped 6 bases and J dropped 9; count of bases not matched to a gene: 8. Germline CDR1 is LNHDA and CDR2 is SQIVND (reference sequence). CDR3: CASRAGTSGTPQYF. CDR3 nucleotide sequence: TGTGCCAGTAGAGCCGGGACTAGCGGGACTCCGCAGTACTTC.

The V call is TRBV7-7, the J call TRBJ2-2; TRBD1 is a possible D gene (6 bases). The CDR3 extends over 14 amino acids. Germline V CDR1 and CDR2: SSHAT, FNYEAQ (reference sequence). V was clipped by 0 bases and J by 6 bases, with 8 bases between them. CDR3 sequence reads: CASSLAWGPGELFF. CDR3 coding DNA: TGTGCCAGCAGCTTAGCTTGGGGGCCCGGGGAGCTGTTTTTT.

The CDR3 coding sequence is TGTGCCAGCAGTCAGACCGGGACAGAGTCCTATAGCAATCAGCCCCAGCATTTT. Amino acids: CASSQTGTESYSNQPQHF. The chain couples TRBV28 to TRBJ1-5; 7 bases fit TRBD1. This CDR3 comprises 18 residues. V trimming: 5 bases; J trimming: 0 bases; junction bases outside the gene matches: 13. Germline CDR1 and CDR2: MDHEN and SYDVKM.

The chain has TRBV13 and TRBJ2-7; 9 bases line up with TRBD1. The ends lost 6 bases at V and 3 bases at J; junction bases unmatched: 15. Germline V gene sequence: CDR1 PRHDT, CDR2 FYEKMQ (reference sequence). CDR3 length equals 17 residues. CDR3 DNA: TGTGCCAGCAGTTCCACCCGAGGGACAGGGCGCCTCTACGAGCAGTACTTC. Translating gives CASSSTRGTGRLYEQYF.

The gene calls are TRBV2 and TRBJ1-3; 7 nucleotides agree with TRBD1. With V trimmed by 5 bases and J by 0 bases, 7 bases remained unmatched. Germline CDR1 and CDR2: SNHLY and FYNNEI. This CDR3 spans 16 amino acids. Here the CDR3 reads CASSFKTGNSGNTIYF. CDR3 bases: TGTGCCAGCAGTTTTAAGACAGGGAACTCTGGAAACACCATATATTTT. The full variable domain, its missing parts supplied by reference TRBV2 and TRBJ1-3, is EPEVTQTPSHQVTQMGQEVILRCVPISNHLYFYWYRQILGQKVEFLVSFYNNEISEKSEIFDDQFSVERPDGSNFTLKIRSTKLEDSAMYFCASSFKTGNSGNTIYFGEGSWLTVV.

The chain recombines TRBV19 with TRBJ2-3; tentatively, D is TRBD2 (5 bases). The ends were cut back, 10 bases at V and 2 bases at J, with 13 bases in the middle. The germline V gene encodes CDR1 LNHDA and CDR2 SQIVND (reference sequence). The CDR3 has 13 amino acids. CDR3 sequence: CATTGLFTDTQYF. As DNA, the CDR3 is TGTGCCACCACCGGACTGTTCACAGATACGCAGTATTTT.

The chain is built from TRBV7-6 and TRBJ1-4, with 7 bases identical to TRBD1. This CDR3 is built from 17 residues. Germline CDR1 SGHVS, CDR2 FNYEAQ. The V and J ends lost 6 bases and 7 bases, in that order; junction bases with no gene match: 17. For the CDR3, the DNA is TGTGCCAGCAGTAACAACAGGGGCCTAAATAGGGGTGAAAAACTGTTTTTT. Translating it yields CASSNNRGLNRGEKLFF. Together with reference TRBV7-6 and TRBJ1-4, the CDR3 gives the full variable domain: GAGVSQSPRYKVTKRGQDVALRCDPISGHVSLYWYRQALGQGPEFLTYFNYEAQQDKSGLPNDRFSAERPEGSISTLTIQRTEQRDSAMYRCASSNNRGLNRGEKLFFGSGTQLSVL.

This clone appeared a single time. The V gene is TRBV4-3, the J gene TRBJ2-5; 7 nucleotides match TRBD2. With V trimmed by 0 bases and J by 5 bases, 3 bases remained unmatched. The CDR3 extends over 14 amino acids. The V gene's germline CDR1 is LGHNA and CDR2 YSLEER. CDR3 nucleotide sequence: TGCGCCAGCAGCCAAGATATACTAGCGGAGACCCAGTACTTC. This sequence encodes CASSQDILAETQYF.

This sequence joins TRBV6-6 and TRBJ1-5, with TRBD1 matching over 8 bases. The CDR3 spans 14 residues. Germline V gives CDR1 MNHNY, CDR2 SVGAGI (reference sequence). V trimming: 4 bases; J trimming: 9 bases; junction bases outside the gene matches: 8. The CDR3 reads CASSFRTGNWPQHF. CDR3 sequence (DNA): TGTGCCAGCAGTTTTCGGACAGGGAATTGGCCCCAGCATTTT.

The V and J genes are TRBV6-6 and TRBJ2-1; D gene unclear. Between the trimmed V and J ends, which lost 4 bases and 5 bases, there was a span of 6 bases. The germline V gene encodes CDR1 MNHNY and CDR2 SVGAGI (reference sequence). The CDR3 has 12 amino acids. The CDR3 region is CASSLPNNEQFF. The CDR3 coding sequence is TGTGCCAGCAGTTTACCGAACAATGAGCAGTTCTTC.

This clone was seen once. The chain combines TRBV27 with TRBJ1-2, with TRBD1 identical over 9 bases. This CDR3 is built from 16 residues. Looked up from germline, CDR1 is MNHEY and CDR2 is SMNVEV (reference sequence). The trim removed 1 base at V and 1 base at J, leaving 4 bases unmatched. The CDR3 coding sequence is TGTGCCAGCAGTTTATTCTGGGACAGGGATAACTATGGCTACACCTTC. Translating gives CASSLFWDRDNYGYTF.

About this clone: Other nucleotide sequences in the sample specify the same CDR3. The V call is TRBV28, the J call TRBJ1-5, with a tentative D call TRBD1 (6 bases). V was shortened by 6 bases and J by 5 bases, with 11 bases between the two germline ends. The CDR3 extends over 13 amino acids. CDR1 and CDR2 from the germline V gene are MDHEN and SYDVKM. Written as DNA, the CDR3 is TGTGCCAGCAGACAGGGAGGTGATCAGCCCCAGCATTTT. This encodes CASRQGGDQPQHF.

The rearrangement uses TRBV7-8 and TRBJ1-1; possible D gene TRBD1, 6 bases. V lost 4 bases and J lost 1, with 13 bases in between. This CDR3 comprises 15 residues. Germline V CDR1 and CDR2: SGHVS, FQNEAQ. The DNA for the CDR3 is TGTGCCAGCAGCTCGACACAGGGCACGAACACTGAAGCTTTCTTT. Its translation is CASSSTQGTNTEAFF.

The chain combines TRBV28 with TRBJ2-7; no clear D gene. V was clipped by 7 bases and J by 6 bases, with 10 bases between them. The germline V gene has CDR1 MDHEN and CDR2 SYDVKM. The CDR3 has 11 amino acids. The CDR3 reads CASKAGSEQYF. The CDR3 nucleotides read TGTGCCAGCAAGGCCGGATCCGAGCAGTACTTC.